The clone carrying this T cell receptor (beta chain) was detected once. No antigen is known for it. The data were obtained in a study of blood T cells in healthy people across ages. This CDR3 region has 16 residues. Germline lookup yields CDR1 MDHEN and CDR2 SYDVKM. J gave up 7 bases and V 5 bases, and 11 bases lay outside the gene matches. PCR was performed a second time for about 7 to 11 cycles using a sample-barcoded 5' primer and a J-beta primer mix. Every cDNA molecule bore a tag from a template-switch adaptor containing 12 random nucleotides. TCRdb ran MiXCR on the 5' RACE reads and lists one entry per CDR3 protein. The sample lists roughly 700,000 distinct CDR3 sequences; 45% to 50% were seen once. Overall study findings and caveats: More naive CD4+ cells and higher diversity marked long-lived donors relative to aged donors.

The material sequenced was blood. The receptor comes from a woman aged 60-75 years in good health. The chain is built from TRBV28 and TRBJ2-4, with TRBD1 matching 10 bases. This chain's CDR3 is CASSAPGDRGVNIQYF. For the CDR3, the DNA is TGTGCCAGCAGTGCCCCCGGGGACAGGGGTGTTAACATTCAGTACTTC. Supplemented by reference TRBV28 and TRBJ2-4, the full variable domain reads DVKVTQSSRYLVKRTGEKVFLECVQDMDHENMFWYRQDPGLGLRLIYFSYDVKMKEKGDIPEGYSVSREKKERFSLILESASTNQTSMYLCASSAPGDRGVNIQYFGAGTRLSVL.